The 4 T cell receptor beta chains presented below share a single source sample, sequenced in a study of control samples from healthy donors and cancer patients. TCRdb's table, derived via immunoSEQ multiplex PCR, lists solely in-frame clones and lacks some. Among about 120,000 clones listed, roughly 88% were seen once. Sequencing used blood. The receptors shown here come from a man between 40 and 49 years old in good health.

The rearrangement uses TRBV5-4 and TRBJ2-3, with TRBD2 matching 8 bases. Unmatched junction bases numbered 8, after V lost 0 bases and J lost 8 bases. The germline V gene has CDR1 SGHNT and CDR2 YYREEE (reference sequence). This CDR3 has 15 amino acids. This CDR3 is CASSLADGGAGTQYF. For the CDR3, the DNA is TGTGCCAGCAGCTTGGCCGACGGGGGGGCTGGTACGCAGTATTTT.

This chain uses TRBV7-9 with TRBJ1-3; the match to TRBD1 covers 9 bases. Unmatched junction bases numbered 5, after V lost 2 bases and J lost 0 bases. Germline values: CDR1 SEHNR, CDR2 FQNEAQ (reference sequence). This CDR3 spans 17 amino acids. The CDR3 bases are TGTGCCAGCAGCTTACGGGGACAGGGCCTCTCTGGAAACACCATATATTTT. As protein: CASSLRGQGLSGNTIYF.

The rearrangement uses TRBV6-5 and TRBJ1-4, with 7 bases lining up with TRBD1. The V gene end was trimmed by 5 bases and the J gene end by 8 bases; junction bases not matched to a gene: 8. CDR3 size: 14 residues. CDR1 is MNHEY and CDR2 is SVGAGI in the germline V gene. The CDR3 nucleotides are TGTGCCAGCAGTCCACCAGGGGGTGGGGAAAAACTGTTTTTT. Encoded protein: CASSPPGGGEKLFF.

The chain carries TRBV30 and TRBJ2-7; either TRBD1 or TRBD2 may supply D (6 bases each). The V and J ends lost 4 bases and 7 bases respectively, with 11 bases between them. The CDR3 consists of 11 residues. Germline loops: CDR1 GTSNPN, CDR2 SVGIG (reference sequence). This chain's CDR3 is CAWTEGGEQYF. The CDR3 region has the DNA TGTGCCTGGACTGAGGGGGGAGAGCAGTACTTC. The entire variable domain, with the rest obtained from reference TRBV30 and TRBJ2-7, is as follows: SQTIHQWPATLVQPVGSPLSLECTVEGTSNPNLYWYRQAAGRGLQLLFYSVGIGQISSEVPQNLSASRPQDRQFILSSKKLLLSDSGFYLCAWTEGGEQYFGPGTRLTVT.